Below, one T cell receptor beta chain is given with its context. Its antigen is unidentified. Version v3.0 of the immunoSEQ assay ran at survey level. TCRdb's table, derived via immunoSEQ multiplex PCR, lists solely in-frame clones and lacks some. The sample shows about 43,000 clones, approximately 86% of them seen only once. Unmatched junction bases numbered 9, after V lost 6 bases and J lost 3 bases. The CDR3 is made up of 18 amino acids. CDR1 and CDR2 (germline): SEHNR, FQNEAQ (reference sequence). Treatment locations for all participants with HIV were in the United States. This entry is derived from a study of long-term antiretroviral therapy in people with HIV. Study-level background: The earliest samples predate the 2015 immediate-ART recommendation by about a decade.

Whole-study findings and limits: Nothing was known about ART adherence, viral resistance or changes in therapy.

This chain uses TRBV7-9 with TRBJ2-6; 12 bases are a match to TRBD1. The source was unsorted PBMCs, collected 0.1 years before starting antiretroviral therapy. This TCR derives from a woman between 45 and 65 years old with HIV. CDR3 residues: CASSSGTGGPSGANVLTF. The CDR3 nucleotides are TGTGCCAGCAGTTCCGGGACAGGGGGCCCTAGTGGGGCCAACGTCCTGACTTTC.